The 17 T cell receptor beta chains below were found in one sample sequenced in a study of long-term antiretroviral therapy in people with HIV. This was the immunoSEQ v3.0 assay at survey level. The protocol was immunoSEQ multiplex PCR, while the TCRdb copy is restricted to in-frame clones and leaves out a portion. The sample gives approximately 19,000 clones, roughly 79% of which show up once; under 14% is in the top ten. The source was unsorted PBMCs, collected 2.3 years after starting antiretroviral therapy. The receptors stem from a woman aged 40 to 50 with HIV.

The chain joins TRBV5-5 to TRBJ1-1; 7 nucleotides align to TRBD1. J was trimmed by 3 bases and V by 3 bases; bases with no gene match: 2. Germline assignment: CDR1 SGHKS and CDR2 YYEKEE (reference sequence). The CDR3 sequence is 13 residues long. This CDR3 reads CASSYQGDTEAFF. CDR3 nucleotide sequence: TGTGCCAGCAGCTATCAGGGGGACACTGAAGCTTTCTTT. Full variable domain (missing parts from reference TRBV5-5 and TRBJ1-1): DAGVTQSPTHLIKTRGQQVTLRCSPISGHKSVSWYQQVLGQGPQFIFQYYEKEERGRGNFPDRFSARQFPNYSSELNVNALLLGDSALYLCASSYQGDTEAFFGQGTRLTVV.

This clone was seen a single time. The V call is TRBV6-1, the J call TRBJ1-4; TRBD1 agrees at 7 bases. CDR3 length equals 14 residues. Trimming at V came to 4 bases and at J to 6 bases, leaving 5 bases not matched to a gene. CDR1 is MNHNS, CDR2 SASEGT, per germline. This CDR3 reads CASSANRGYEKLFF. In DNA, the CDR3 is TGTGCCAGCAGTGCGAACAGGGGATATGAAAAACTGTTTTTT.

This rearrangement joins TRBV7-9 to TRBJ2-1; 11 bases are shared with TRBD2. The CDR3 sequence is 16 residues long. Germline V gives CDR1 SEHNR, CDR2 FQNEAQ (reference sequence). V lost 1 base, J lost 4 bases, and 3 bases stayed unmatched. Here the CDR3 reads CASSLVLAGEYNEQFF. CDR3 in DNA: TGTGCCAGCAGCTTAGTACTAGCGGGGGAGTACAATGAGCAGTTCTTC.

The chain is built from TRBV5-1 and TRBJ1-4; unclear D gene. Per germline, CDR1 SGHRS and CDR2 YFSETQ. The CDR3 has 15 amino acids. V lost 4 bases, J lost 7 bases, and 17 bases lay in between. CDR3 nucleotides: TGCGCCAGCAGCACCGCGGGAGGGTTGGGTGAAAAACTGTTTTTT. This translates into CASSTAGGLGEKLFF.

CDR3 bases: TGTGCCAGTAGTTCCAGGGGGTATCGGACTGAAGCTTTCTTT. This translates into CASSSRGYRTEAFF. The V gene is TRBV19, the J gene TRBJ1-1, with TRBD1 identical over 7 bases. Germline CDR1 and CDR2: LNHDA and SQIVND (reference sequence). CDR3 size: 14 residues. The J segment lost 5 bases and the V segment lost 5 bases, leaving 8 bases of the junction unmatched.

V gene TRBV11-2 combines with J gene TRBJ1-2; D possibly corresponds to TRBD1 (5 bases). This CDR3 comprises 13 residues. V lost 5 bases and J lost 5, with 12 bases in between. Germline V gene data show CDR1 as SGHAT and CDR2 as FQNNGV. The CDR3 here is CASSARGDYGYTF. The CDR3 DNA is TGTGCCAGCAGCGCCCGGGGGGATTATGGCTACACCTTC.

V usage is TRBV6-6 and J usage is TRBJ1-6; D might be TRBD1 (6 bases). This CDR3 contains 15 residues. Germline V gives CDR1 MNHNY, CDR2 SVGAGI (reference sequence). Trimming took off 5 bases at V and 10 bases at J, with 18 bases between the two ends. The CDR3: CASSQGTPSLSPLHF. CDR3 sequence (DNA): TGTGCCAGCAGTCAGGGGACACCGTCGTTGTCACCCCTCCACTTT.

The chain employs TRBV5-6 and TRBJ1-2; D gene unclear. Germline V lookup: CDR1 SGHDT, CDR2 YYEEEE. The CDR3 contains 14 residues. V was pared by 2 bases and J by 1 base, with 9 bases between. The DNA of the CDR3 is TGTGCCAGCAGCTTCGTTAGAATTAACTATGGCTACACCTTC. Its protein product is CASSFVRINYGYTF.

This chain connects TRBV5-1 to TRBJ1-1; maybe TRBD1 (5 bases). The V end lost 0 bases, the J end lost 5 bases, and 20 bases lay between the germline ends. This CDR3 region has 17 residues. The germline CDR1 and CDR2 sequences are SGHRS and YFSETQ. CDR3 sequence (DNA): TGCGCCAGCAGCTTGGAGTATAGTATCGCTCGGGGGACTGAAGCTTTCTTT. Translating it yields CASSLEYSIARGTEAFF.

V usage is TRBV4-2 and J usage is TRBJ1-2; D is undetermined. The germline V and J ends were trimmed by 1 base and 6 bases, with 12 bases remaining between them. Germline lookup yields CDR1 LGHNA and CDR2 YNFKEQ. CDR3 length: 14 amino acids. DNA of the CDR3: TGTGCCAGCAGCCAAGTCGTATCTGGGAATGGCTACACCTTC. Residues: CASSQVVSGNGYTF.

The genes are TRBV7-6 and TRBJ2-1; 11 nucleotides match TRBD2. The ends lost 5 bases at V and 0 bases at J; junction bases unmatched: 6. This CDR3 region has 17 residues. Germline V lookup: CDR1 SGHVS, CDR2 FNYEAQ. The DNA for the CDR3 is TGTGCCAGCAGCCGTACTAGCGGGGGTACCTCCTACAATGAGCAGTTCTTC. The encoded protein is CASSRTSGGTSYNEQFF.

The chain combines TRBV5-8 with TRBJ2-2; a weak D match, TRBD2 (6 bases). V was cut by 4 bases and J by 2 bases, with 15 bases left in between. Germline loops: CDR1 SGHTS, CDR2 YDEGEE. The CDR3 is made up of 16 amino acids. In DNA form, the CDR3 reads TGTGCCAGCAGCGTAAGGGACTGGCGAAACACCGGGGAGCTGTTTTTT. Amino acids: CASSVRDWRNTGELFF.

The rearrangement uses TRBV11-2 and TRBJ2-1; 8 bases line up with TRBD2. The CDR3 consists of 17 residues. Per the germline V gene, CDR1 is SGHAT and CDR2 is FQNNGV. With V trimmed by 5 bases and J by 8 bases, 17 bases remained unmatched. The CDR3 spells CASSPVPGLVSLDEQFF. In nucleotides, the CDR3 is TGTGCCAGCAGCCCAGTCCCGGGACTAGTTAGTTTGGATGAGCAGTTCTTC. Supplemented by reference TRBV11-2 and TRBJ2-1, the full variable domain reads EAGVAQSPRYKIIEKRQSVAFWCNPISGHATLYWYQQILGQGPKLLIQFQNNGVVDDSQLPKDRFSAERLKGVDSTLKIQPAKLEDSAVYLCASSPVPGLVSLDEQFFGPGTRLTVL.

The V call is TRBV19, the J call TRBJ1-1; weak D call: TRBD1 (5 bases). V gave up 5 bases and J gave up 7 bases, with 20 bases separating them. The CDR3 extends over 15 amino acids. Germline CDR1 reads LNHDA; CDR2 reads SQIVND (reference sequence). Here the CDR3 reads CASSAPSRAHDEAFF. CDR3 bases: TGTGCCAGTAGTGCCCCCAGCAGGGCTCATGATGAAGCTTTCTTT.

The gene calls are TRBV19 and TRBJ1-5; no clear D gene. The CDR3 extends over 15 amino acids. Trimming left V 1 base short and J 7 bases short, with 14 bases between. Germline V gene sequence: CDR1 LNHDA, CDR2 SQIVND (reference sequence). The CDR3: CASSIGGLGSQPQHF. The CDR3 bases are TGTGCCAGTAGTATAGGCGGCCTGGGCTCGCAGCCCCAGCATTTT.

This clone is a singleton in its sample. The V and J genes are TRBV10-1 and TRBJ1-1, with D unresolved. The germline V gene encodes CDR1 WNHNN and CDR2 SYGVQD (reference sequence). Trimming shortened V by 6 bases and J by 6 bases, and 17 bases separated the two germline ends. This CDR3 region has 14 residues. The CDR3 bases are TGCGCCAGCAGCCCCCGGCGTGAGGGTCCTGAAGCTTTCTTT. This translates into CASSPRREGPEAFF.

The chain combines TRBV19 with TRBJ2-1, with 7 bases identical to TRBD1. The J segment lost 2 bases and the V segment lost 7 bases, leaving 11 bases of the junction unmatched. CDR3 length equals 16 residues. The germline gives CDR1 LNHDA, CDR2 SQIVND (reference sequence). The DNA for the CDR3 is TGTGCCAGTACCCAGGGACAGCCCATACCCTACAATGAGCAGTTCTTC. Residues: CASTQGQPIPYNEQFF.